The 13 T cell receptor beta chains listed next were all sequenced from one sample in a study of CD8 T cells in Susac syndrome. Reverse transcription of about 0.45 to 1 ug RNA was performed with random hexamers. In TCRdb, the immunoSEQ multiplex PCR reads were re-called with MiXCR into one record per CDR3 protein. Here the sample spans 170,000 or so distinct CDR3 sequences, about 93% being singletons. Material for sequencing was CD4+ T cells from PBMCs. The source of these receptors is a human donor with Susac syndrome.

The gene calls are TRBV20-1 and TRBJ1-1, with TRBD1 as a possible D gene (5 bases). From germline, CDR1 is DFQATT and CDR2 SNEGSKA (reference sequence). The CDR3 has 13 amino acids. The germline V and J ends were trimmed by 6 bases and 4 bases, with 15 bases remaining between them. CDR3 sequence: CSARRVRGTEAFF. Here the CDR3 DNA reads TGCAGTGCGAGACGGGTGAGGGGCACTGAAGCTTTCTTT.

The CDR3 sequence is CASSYYRDFGDEQFF. Here the CDR3 DNA reads TGTGCCAGCAGTTACTACCGGGACTTTGGCGATGAGCAGTTCTTC. This chain connects TRBV6-2 or TRBV6-3 to TRBJ2-1; tentatively, D is TRBD2 (6 bases). CDR1 MNHEY and CDR2 SVGEGT come from the germline V gene. V was cut by 1 base and J by 8 bases, with 15 bases left in between. The CDR3 is made up of 15 amino acids.

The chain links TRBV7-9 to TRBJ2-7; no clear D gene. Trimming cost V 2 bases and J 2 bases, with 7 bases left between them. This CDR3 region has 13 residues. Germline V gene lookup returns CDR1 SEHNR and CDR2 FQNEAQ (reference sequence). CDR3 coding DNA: TGTGCCAGCAGCTTACGGATTACCTACGAGCAGTACTTC. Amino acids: CASSLRITYEQYF.

CDR3 in amino acids: CASSAVTWEVGANVLTF. The CDR3 region has the DNA TGTGCCAGCAGCGCTGTAACCTGGGAAGTAGGGGCCAACGTCCTGACTTTC. The chain links TRBV5-6 to TRBJ2-6; no reliable D call. The CDR3 is 17 amino acids. The germline V gene encodes CDR1 SGHDT and CDR2 YYEEEE. V was trimmed by 4 bases and J by 4 bases, leaving 18 bases between them. Complete variable domain (other parts from reference TRBV5-6 and TRBJ2-6): DAGVTQSPTHLIKTRGQQVTLRCSPKSGHDTVSWYQQALGQGPQFIFQYYEEEERQRGNFPDRFSGHQFPNYSSELNVNALLLGDSALYLCASSAVTWEVGANVLTFGAGSRLTVL.

The CDR3 sequence is CSAGTSAGGNRYEQYF. The CDR3 DNA reads TGCAGTGCTGGTACCTCGGCGGGCGGGAATCGCTACGAGCAGTACTTC. The rearrangement links TRBV20-1 to TRBJ2-7, with TRBD2 as a possible D gene (6 bases). V lost 5 bases and J lost 3, with 23 bases in between. Per the germline V gene, CDR1 is DFQATT and CDR2 is SNEGSKA (reference sequence). This CDR3 is built from 16 residues.

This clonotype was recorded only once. The CDR3 here is CASSYRDSPSSYEQYF. The CDR3 DNA reads TGTGCCAGCAGTTACAGGGACAGCCCAAGCTCCTACGAGCAGTACTTC. J is TRBJ2-7 and V is TRBV6-5, with 7 bases aligning to TRBD1. CDR1 and CDR2 (germline): MNHEY, SVGAGI. V lost 2 bases and J lost 0; bases outside the gene matches: 7. There are 16 residues in the CDR3.

CDR3 in DNA: TGTGCCAGCAGCTTCCCCTGGGGGACTAGCGGGGGGGTTGGTGAAGAGACCCAGTACTTC. This translates into CASSFPWGTSGGVGEETQYF. The rearrangement links TRBV7-8 to TRBJ2-5; 16 nucleotides match TRBD2. J gave up 3 bases and V 3 bases, and 13 bases lay outside the gene matches. This CDR3 has 20 amino acids. The germline CDR1 and CDR2 sequences are SGHVS and FQNEAQ.

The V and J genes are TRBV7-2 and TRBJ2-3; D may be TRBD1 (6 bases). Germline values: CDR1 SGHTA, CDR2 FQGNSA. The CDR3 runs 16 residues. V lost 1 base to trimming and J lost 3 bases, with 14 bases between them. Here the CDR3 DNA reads TGTGCCAGCAGCTTAGGTAGTGCAGGGGTGACAGATACGCAGTATTTT. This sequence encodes CASSLGSAGVTDTQYF. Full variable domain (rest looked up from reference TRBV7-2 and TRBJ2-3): GAGVSQSPSNKVTEKGKDVELRCDPISGHTALYWYRQSLGQGLEFLIYFQGNSAPDKSGLPSDRFSAERTGGSVSTLTIQRTQQEDSAVYLCASSLGSAGVTDTQYFGPGTRLTVL.

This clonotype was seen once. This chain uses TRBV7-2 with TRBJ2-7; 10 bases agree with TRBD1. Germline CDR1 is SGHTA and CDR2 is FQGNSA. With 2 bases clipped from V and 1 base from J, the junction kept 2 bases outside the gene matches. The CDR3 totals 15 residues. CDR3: CASSLWTGGSYEQYF. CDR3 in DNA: TGTGCCAGCAGCTTATGGACAGGGGGTTCCTACGAGCAGTACTTC.

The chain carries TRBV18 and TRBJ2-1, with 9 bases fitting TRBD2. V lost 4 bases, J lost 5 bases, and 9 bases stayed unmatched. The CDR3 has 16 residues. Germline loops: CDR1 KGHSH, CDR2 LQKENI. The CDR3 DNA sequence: TGTGCCAGCTCACTCAGAGGACTAGCGTCGGACAATGAGCAGTTCTTC. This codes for CASSLRGLASDNEQFF.

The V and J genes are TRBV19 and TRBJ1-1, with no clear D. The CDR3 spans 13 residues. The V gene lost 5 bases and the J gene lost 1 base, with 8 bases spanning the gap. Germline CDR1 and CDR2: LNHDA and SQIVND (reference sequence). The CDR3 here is CASSQAKNTEAFF. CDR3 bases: TGTGCCAGTAGTCAGGCGAAGAACACTGAAGCTTTCTTT. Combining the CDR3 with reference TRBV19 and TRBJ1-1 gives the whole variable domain DGGITQSPKYLFRKEGQNVTLSCEQNLNHDAMYWYRQDPGQGLRLIYYSQIVNDFQKGDIAEGYSVSREKKESFPLTVTSAQKNPTAFYLCASSQAKNTEAFFGQGTRLTVV.

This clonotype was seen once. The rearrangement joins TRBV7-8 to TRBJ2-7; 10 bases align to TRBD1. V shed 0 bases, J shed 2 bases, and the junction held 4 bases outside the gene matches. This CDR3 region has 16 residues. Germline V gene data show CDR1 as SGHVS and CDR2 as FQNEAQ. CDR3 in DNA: TGTGCCAGCAGCTTAGCGGTGGGACAGGGGACCTACGAGCAGTACTTC. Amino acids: CASSLAVGQGTYEQYF.

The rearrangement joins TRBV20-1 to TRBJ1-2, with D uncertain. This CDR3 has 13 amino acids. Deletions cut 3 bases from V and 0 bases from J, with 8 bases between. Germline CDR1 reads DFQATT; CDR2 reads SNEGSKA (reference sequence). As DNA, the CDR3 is TGCAGTGCTAGGACTGAATCTAACTATGGCTACACCTTC. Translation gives CSARTESNYGYTF.